Shown below are 32 T cell receptor beta chains from a single sample sequenced in a study of response to subunit inactivated influenza vaccine. TCRdb ran MiXCR on the RT-PCR reads and lists one entry per CDR3 protein. Of about 500,000 distinct CDR3 sequences in the sample, about 17% are singletons; the top ten hold less than 4%. The sample consisted of CD4+ T cells sorted from PBMCs, taken about 24 months after vaccination. These receptors all stem from a man between 50 and 75 years old who received an inactivated influenza vaccine.

A few counts support this clonotype. This chain's CDR3 is CAIPSITTDTQYF. CDR3 DNA: TGTGCCATCCCTTCGATAACCACAGATACGCAGTATTTT. The chain carries TRBV18 and TRBJ2-3; D not resolved. Germline V gene lookup returns CDR1 KGHSH and CDR2 LQKENI. The CDR3 is made up of 13 amino acids. V was trimmed by 10 bases and J by 2 bases, leaving 13 bases between them. The full variable domain, completed using reference TRBV18 and TRBJ2-3, is NAGVMQNPRHLVRRRGQEARLRCSPMKGHSHVYWYRQLPEEGLKFMVYLQKENIIDESGMPKERFSAEFPKEGPSILRIQQVVRGDSAAYFCAIPSITTDTQYFGPGTRLTVL.

This clonotype was found a few times. The chain couples TRBV12-3 or TRBV12-4 to TRBJ1-6, with TRBD1 identical over 8 bases. The length of the CDR3 is 14 residues. V was clipped by 6 bases and J by 8 bases; unmatched bases: 6. The CDR3 DNA is TGTGCCAGCAGCATAGGACAGGGCTATTCACCCCTCCACTTT. It yields the protein CASSIGQGYSPLHF.

The chain carries TRBV5-5 and TRBJ2-7; D perhaps matches TRBD1 (7 bases). The CDR3 covers 15 residues. Germline lookup yields CDR1 SGHKS and CDR2 YYEKEE (reference sequence). The V end was cut by 0 bases, the J end by 2 bases, with 12 bases between. In DNA form, the CDR3 reads TGTGCCAGCAGCTTGGACGGAGGGGGCACCTACGAGCAGTACTTC. Amino acids: CASSLDGGGTYEQYF. Full variable domain (outside the CDR3, taken from reference TRBV5-5 and TRBJ2-7): DAGVTQSPTHLIKTRGQQVTLRCSPISGHKSVSWYQQVLGQGPQFIFQYYEKEERGRGNFPDRFSARQFPNYSSELNVNALLLGDSALYLCASSLDGGGTYEQYFGPGTRLTVT.

The sample holds many counts of this clonotype. This rearrangement joins TRBV28 to TRBJ2-6; D perhaps matches TRBD2 (7 bases). The length of the CDR3 is 17 residues. Germline V gene sequence: CDR1 MDHEN, CDR2 SYDVKM. Trimming removed 2 bases from V and 4 bases from J, with 15 bases in between. This chain's CDR3 is CASSLRGGLTGANVLTF. CDR3 nucleotide sequence: TGTGCCAGCAGTTTAAGGGGGGGCCTGACAGGGGCCAACGTCCTGACTTTC.

The J gene is TRBJ2-3, the V gene TRBV5-1; D unclear. The CDR3 extends over 14 amino acids. Germline V gene sequence: CDR1 SGHRS, CDR2 YFSETQ. The ends were cut back, 3 bases at V and 0 bases at J, with 8 bases in the middle. The CDR3 nucleotides are TGCGCCAGCAGCTCATCCCGAAGCACAGATACGCAGTATTTT. Amino acid sequence: CASSSSRSTDTQYF.

Only a few counts were recorded for this clonotype. The rearrangement joins TRBV7-9 to TRBJ2-6; D unresolved. The CDR3 length is 15 residues. Trimming removed 7 bases at V and 3 bases at J, with 13 bases between. Germline lookup yields CDR1 SEHNR and CDR2 FQNEAQ (reference sequence). The CDR3 is CASKPWGFGANVLTF. The CDR3 DNA follows: TGTGCCAGCAAGCCTTGGGGTTTTGGGGCCAACGTCCTGACTTTC.

The J gene is TRBJ1-2, the V gene TRBV5-1; possibly TRBD1 for D (5 bases). CDR1 is SGHRS and CDR2 is YFSETQ in the germline V gene. The CDR3 length is 13 residues. The V end was cut by 4 bases, the J end by 2 bases, with 9 bases between. CDR3 region: CASSRGDNYGYTF. The DNA for the CDR3 is TGCGCCAGCAGCCGGGGGGACAACTATGGCTACACCTTC.

The chain has TRBV9 and TRBJ2-5; 7 nucleotides line up with TRBD1. The CDR3 length is 14 residues. Trimming at V came to 2 bases and at J to 6 bases, leaving 7 bases not matched to a gene. Looked up from germline, CDR1 is SGDLS and CDR2 is YYNGEE. CDR3 in DNA: TGTGCCAGCAGCGTGGGACAGCACGGGAAGACCCAGTACTTC. It yields the protein CASSVGQHGKTQYF.

This clonotype was recorded at least ten times. The rearrangement joins TRBV5-6 to TRBJ2-3, with 10 bases lining up with TRBD2. CDR1 is SGHDT and CDR2 is YYEEEE in the germline V gene. V dropped 2 bases and J dropped 2; count of bases not matched to a gene: 5. CDR3 length: 16 amino acids. CDR3 nucleotides: TGTGCCAGCAGCTTCCCCCTAGCGGGGGACACAGATACGCAGTATTTT. The encoded protein is CASSFPLAGDTDTQYF.

This clonotype was seen repeatedly, ten times or more. This chain connects TRBV10-3 to TRBJ2-6; 7 bases fit TRBD1. Per germline, CDR1 ENHRY and CDR2 SYGVKD. V lost 3 bases, J lost 0 bases, and 5 bases stayed unmatched. The CDR3 is made up of 17 amino acids. The CDR3 reads CAISDWTGISGANVLTF. The CDR3, as DNA: TGTGCCATCAGTGATTGGACAGGCATCTCTGGGGCCAACGTCCTGACTTTC.

This clonotype has only a few counts. V gene TRBV10-3 combines with J gene TRBJ1-2; tentatively, D is TRBD1 (5 bases). The V end was cut by 9 bases, the J end by 7 bases, with 12 bases between. This CDR3 spans 11 amino acids. The germline CDR1 and CDR2 sequences are ENHRY and SYGVKD. The CDR3 is CAIQAPSGYTF. The CDR3 DNA sequence: TGTGCCATACAGGCTCCAAGTGGCTACACCTTC.

The chain is built from TRBV28 and TRBJ1-5; 8 bases line up with TRBD1. CDR1 is MDHEN and CDR2 is SYDVKM in the germline V gene. This CDR3 comprises 15 residues. Trimming at V came to 6 bases and at J to 3 bases, leaving 7 bases not matched to a gene. The CDR3 here is CASSGAGGTNQPQHF. CDR3 nucleotides: TGTGCCAGCAGCGGGGCAGGGGGCACCAATCAGCCCCAGCATTTT.

This chain connects TRBV3-1 to TRBJ1-2; D unclear. The CDR3 sequence is 13 residues long. V shed 1 base and J shed 4 bases, with 7 bases lying between them. Germline V CDR1 and CDR2: LGHDT, YNNKEL (reference sequence). The CDR3 DNA follows: TGTGCCAGCAGCCAAGGAGGTATCTATGGCTACACCTTC. Protein product: CASSQGGIYGYTF.

This chain connects TRBV6-4 to TRBJ1-4; no reliable D call. Deletions cut 2 bases from V and 7 bases from J, with 8 bases between. This CDR3 has 13 amino acids. Germline CDR1 reads MRHNA; CDR2 reads SNTAGT. CDR3 DNA sequence: TGTGCCAGCAGTGACAGGGAAGGTGAAAAACTGTTTTTT. Encoded protein: CASSDREGEKLFF.

The genes are TRBV3-1 and TRBJ1-2; D may be TRBD1 (5 bases). Germline V gene lookup returns CDR1 LGHDT and CDR2 YNNKEL (reference sequence). The CDR3 contains 13 residues. The germline V and J ends were trimmed by 0 bases and 7 bases, with 9 bases remaining between them. CDR3 sequence reads: CASSQDQRGGYTF. The CDR3 DNA reads TGTGCCAGCAGCCAAGATCAAAGGGGTGGCTACACCTTC.

The CDR3 sequence: CASSLGGGGRYNEQFF. DNA of the CDR3: TGTGCCAGCAGCTTAGGGGGCGGGGGCCGGTACAATGAGCAGTTCTTC. The genes are TRBV7-2 and TRBJ2-1; maybe TRBD2 (7 bases). There are 16 residues in the CDR3. The germline CDR1 and CDR2 sequences are SGHTA and FQGNSA. The V end lost 1 base, the J end lost 4 bases, and 14 bases lay between the germline ends.

The chain employs TRBV18 and TRBJ2-2; D gene unclear. CDR3 length: 15 residues. Deletions cut 1 base from V and 4 bases from J, with 10 bases between. From germline, CDR1 is KGHSH and CDR2 LQKENI. The CDR3 sequence: CASSPRTSSTGELFF. CDR3 nucleotide sequence: TGTGCCAGCTCACCACGGACCTCGAGCACCGGGGAGCTGTTTTTT.

The genes are TRBV4-3 and TRBJ2-6; D unclear. This CDR3 is built from 16 residues. The V end was cut by 2 bases, the J end by 0 bases, with 8 bases between. Germline V CDR1 and CDR2: LGHNA, YSLEER. The DNA of the CDR3 is TGCGCCAGCAGCCAAATATCAAGCTCTGGGGCCAACGTCCTGACTTTC. Amino acids: CASSQISSSGANVLTF.

This clonotype came up a few times. This chain uses TRBV7-9 with TRBJ1-5; D is unresolved. V dropped 5 bases and J dropped 5 bases, with 22 bases sitting between them. Germline-derived CDR1 and CDR2 are SEHNR and FQNEAQ (reference sequence). CDR3 size: 17 residues. CDR3 amino acids: CASSPARAGAKDQPQHF. The CDR3 nucleotides read TGTGCCAGCAGCCCGGCTCGGGCAGGTGCCAAGGATCAGCCCCAGCATTTT.

The chain has TRBV6-1 and TRBJ2-7, with TRBD2 identical over 9 bases. Trimming took 9 bases from V and 7 from J; bases not matched to a gene: 10. Germline V gene lookup returns CDR1 MNHNS and CDR2 SASEGT. The CDR3 length is 13 residues. The CDR3 here is CASYSGRGNEQYF. Here the CDR3 DNA reads TGTGCCAGTTATAGCGGGAGAGGGAATGAGCAGTACTTC.

In nucleotides, the CDR3 is TGTGCCAGCAGTTTATATGGGACGGACACCTACGAGCAGTACTTC. Its protein product is CASSLYGTDTYEQYF. This chain uses TRBV12-3 or TRBV12-4 with TRBJ2-7, with D possibly called TRBD1 or TRBD2 (5 bases each). Trimming shortened V by 2 bases and J by 2 bases, and 13 bases separated the two germline ends. The CDR3 is 15 amino acids.

The chain employs TRBV7-8 and TRBJ1-4, with a weak D call TRBD1 (5 bases). The V gene lost 2 bases and the J gene lost 7 bases, with 14 bases spanning the gap. This CDR3 region has 15 residues. The germline CDR1 and CDR2 sequences are SGHVS and FQNEAQ. As DNA, the CDR3 is TGTGCCAGCAGCTTAATTAAGGGGATGGGTGAAAAACTGTTTTTT. Translated: CASSLIKGMGEKLFF.

V and J are TRBV19 and TRBJ1-5, with D possibly being TRBD1 (5 bases). CDR1 is LNHDA and CDR2 is SQIVND in the germline V gene (reference sequence). Trimming removed 3 bases from V and 2 bases from J, with 17 bases in between. The CDR3 is 17 residues long. Here the CDR3 reads CASSISLGQGGNQPQHF. CDR3 coding DNA: TGTGCCAGTAGTATCTCCCTGGGTCAGGGAGGCAATCAGCCCCAGCATTTT.

This clonotype was recorded at least ten times. The chain couples TRBV6-6 to TRBJ2-5; no clear D. This CDR3 spans 12 amino acids. Trimming removed 0 bases from V and 5 bases from J, with 4 bases in between. CDR1 and CDR2 (germline): MNHNY, SVGAGI (reference sequence). The CDR3 sequence: CASSYSGETQYF. DNA of the CDR3: TGTGCCAGCAGTTACTCGGGGGAGACCCAGTACTTC.

This clonotype was seen a handful of times. The gene calls are TRBV6-2 or TRBV6-3 and TRBJ2-1; D might be TRBD1 (7 bases). The CDR3 runs 16 residues. V lost 4 bases, J lost 9 bases, and 22 bases lay in between. Germline CDR1 and CDR2: MNHEY and SVGEGT. The CDR3 DNA is TGTGCCAGCAGTTTGGAGGGACAGCTAATCCTCGGTGAGCAGTTCTTC. Translating it yields CASSLEGQLILGEQFF.

The rearrangement links TRBV7-2 to TRBJ2-3; D unresolved. The CDR3 is made up of 15 amino acids. From germline, CDR1 is SGHTA and CDR2 FQGNSA. V lost 5 bases and J 0 bases, leaving 12 bases between the germline ends. CDR3 in DNA: TGTGCCAGCAGCGCCAGTTTAACTAGCACAGATACGCAGTATTTT. Its protein product is CASSASLTSTDTQYF. The variable domain in full, with the rest retrieved from reference TRBV7-2 and TRBJ2-3, is GAGVSQSPSNKVTEKGKDVELRCDPISGHTALYWYRQSLGQGLEFLIYFQGNSAPDKSGLPSDRFSAERTGGSVSTLTIQRTQQEDSAVYLCASSASLTSTDTQYFGPGTRLTVL.

This clonotype was found a few times. CDR3 sequence: CASSLAGQREQFF. The CDR3 region has the DNA TGCGCCAGCAGCTTGGCCGGCCAGCGCGAGCAGTTCTTC. The chain recombines TRBV5-1 with TRBJ2-1, with no clear D. Germline V gene sequence: CDR1 SGHRS, CDR2 YFSETQ. There are 13 residues in the CDR3. Trimming shortened V by 0 bases and J by 10 bases, and 11 bases separated the two germline ends.

This clonotype appeared a few times. The CDR3 bases are TGTGCCAGCAGCTTAGCGGCAGGGGGCATCGGGAAACTGTTTTTT. The encoded protein is CASSLAAGGIGKLFF. The chain recombines TRBV11-2 with TRBJ1-4; 8 bases line up with TRBD1. The germline gives CDR1 SGHAT, CDR2 FQNNGV. After removal of 1 base from V and 11 bases from J, the junction contained 9 bases not matched to a gene. The CDR3 length is 15 residues.

This clonotype was recorded at least ten times. V usage is TRBV12-3 or TRBV12-4 and J usage is TRBJ2-3; D is undetermined. The V and J ends lost 6 bases and 0 bases respectively, with 10 bases between them. The CDR3 is made up of 14 amino acids. As DNA, the CDR3 is TGTGCCAGCAGGGTAGGATTGAGCACAGATACGCAGTATTTT. It yields the protein CASRVGLSTDTQYF.

The sample holds a few counts of this clonotype. The chain uses TRBV12-3 or TRBV12-4 and TRBJ2-7, with 9 positions matching TRBD1. CDR3 length: 15 residues. V was pared by 0 bases and J by 3 bases, with 3 bases of the junction left unmatched. The CDR3 sequence is CASSLAGQGYYEQYF. CDR3 coding DNA: TGTGCCAGCAGTTTAGCGGGACAGGGATACTACGAGCAGTACTTC.

This clonotype was recorded a few times. The CDR3 region is CASSDRGLAKNIQYF. The CDR3 DNA reads as TGTGCCAGCAGTGACAGGGGTCTAGCCAAAAACATTCAGTACTTC. This chain joins TRBV12-3 or TRBV12-4 and TRBJ2-4; 8 bases match TRBD1. The CDR3 length is 15 residues. Unmatched junction bases numbered 3, after V lost 5 bases and J lost 0 bases.

This clonotype was counted between two and nine times. The V call is TRBV7-2, the J call TRBJ1-2, with D possibly matching TRBD1 (5 bases). Germline assignment: CDR1 SGHTA and CDR2 FQGNSA. V lost 0 bases and J lost 4, with 12 bases in between. The CDR3 runs to 15 residues. The DNA of the CDR3 is TGTGCCAGCAGCTTAGCGGGGGAAAGGCTCTATGGCTACACCTTC. Encoded protein: CASSLAGERLYGYTF.